The 5 T cell receptor beta chains below all came from one sample that was sequenced in a study of T cells in Graves' hyperthyroidism and ophthalmopathy (dated by TCRdb to the late 2010s). The method behind the library was multiplex PCR. The run used an Illumina HiSeq 2000. Amplification of TCR beta CDR3 regions was carried out from RNA transcripts. For the first round of RT-PCR on the TCR CDR3, the HTBI primer set was used together with the Qiagen OneStep RT-PCR kit. TCRdb handled the public reads itself, with Q25 trimming in fastp and clone calling in MiXCR, and kept productive beta chains. Every entry covers one CDR3 protein and lists the most common genes and DNA from its rows. This sample holds around 700,000 distinct CDR3 sequences; 18% were observed only once. The top ten clones comprise 16% of the sample. The sample was blood. The receptors stem from a woman aged 50 to 65 with Graves' hyperthyroidism that later progressed to Graves' ophthalmopathy.

The table lists this clonotype with a few counts. The chain carries TRBV4-1 and TRBJ1-5, with 10 bases lining up with TRBD1. J was trimmed by 9 bases and V by 1 base; bases with no gene match: 6. CDR1 and CDR2 from the germline V gene are MGHRA and YSYEKL. This CDR3 has 15 residues. The CDR3 DNA reads as TGCGCCAGCAGCCAAGGGGGACAGGGGAGTTGGCCCCAGCATTTT. Its translation is CASSQGGQGSWPQHF.

A word on this clonotype: Germline and junction disagree at one end, which may indicate a read error. The genes are TRBV5-1 and TRBJ2-5, with D possibly TRBD2 on 6 matching bases. The CDR3 is 15 residues long. CDR1 is SGHRS, CDR2 YFSETQ, per germline. The CDR3 nucleotides are TGCGTCAGCAGCTTGGAGGGCGGGGATCAAGAGACCCAGTACTTC. Residues: CVSSLEGGDQETQYF.

This clonotype was seen many times. This chain uses TRBV5-1 with TRBJ2-1; D unresolved. Trimming left V 0 bases short and J 7 bases short, with 14 bases between. The CDR3 is 15 residues long. Germline values: CDR1 SGHRS, CDR2 YFSETQ. This chain's CDR3 is CASSLGGVSFNEQFF. CDR3 sequence (DNA): TGCGCCAGCAGCTTGGGTGGGGTTTCCTTTAATGAGCAGTTCTTC.

V is TRBV29-1 and J is TRBJ2-5; tentative D call: TRBD1 (5 bases). Deletions cut 6 bases from V and 3 bases from J, with 11 bases between. CDR1 SQVTM and CDR2 ANQGSEA come from the germline V gene. The CDR3 is 12 amino acids. CDR3 loop: CSVGHREETQYF. Here the CDR3 DNA reads TGCAGCGTGGGGCACAGAGAAGAGACCCAGTACTTC.

This clonotype was seen a few times. The rearrangement uses TRBV5-6 and TRBJ2-3; D may correspond to TRBD1 or TRBD2 (6 bases each). This CDR3 has 15 residues. Trimming removed 5 bases at V and 0 bases at J, with 13 bases between. Germline V gene lookup returns CDR1 SGHDT and CDR2 YYEEEE. The CDR3 nucleotides are TGTGCCAGCAGAAACGGGGGCCCAAGCACAGATACGCAGTATTTT. It yields the protein CASRNGGPSTDTQYF.